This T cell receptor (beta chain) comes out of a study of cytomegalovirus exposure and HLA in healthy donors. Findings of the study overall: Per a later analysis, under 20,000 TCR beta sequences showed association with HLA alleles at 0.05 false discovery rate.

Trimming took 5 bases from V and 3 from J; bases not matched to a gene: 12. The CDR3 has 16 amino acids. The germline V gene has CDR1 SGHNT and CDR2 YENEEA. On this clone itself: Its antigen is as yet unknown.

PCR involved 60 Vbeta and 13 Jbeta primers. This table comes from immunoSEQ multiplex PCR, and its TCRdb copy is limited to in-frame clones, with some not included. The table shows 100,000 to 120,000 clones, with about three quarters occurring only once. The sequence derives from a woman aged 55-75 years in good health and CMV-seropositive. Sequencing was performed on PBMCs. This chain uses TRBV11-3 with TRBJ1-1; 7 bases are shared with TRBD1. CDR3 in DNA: TGTGCCAGCAGCCCTAAGCCCCTCAGGGGGGACACTGAAGCTTTCTTT. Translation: CASSPKPLRGDTEAFF. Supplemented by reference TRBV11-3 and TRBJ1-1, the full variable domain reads EAGVVQSPRYKIIEKKQPVAFWCNPISGHNTLYWYLQNLGQGPELLIRYENEEAVDDSQLPKDRFSAERLKGVDSTLKIQPAELGDSAVYLCASSPKPLRGDTEAFFGQGTRLTVV.